This entry concerns a single T cell receptor beta chain. The record originates from a study of T-cell reconstitution after alpha-beta-depleted transplantation in children. The CDR3 covers 13 residues. The V and J ends lost 2 bases and 8 bases respectively, with 13 bases between them. Germline CDR1 and CDR2: SQVTM and ANQGSEA. The library targeted TCRbeta and was prepared with unique molecular identifiers. From the PCR reads, TCRdb called clonotypes with MiXCR, one entry per CDR3 protein. The data show 250,000 to 400,000 distinct CDR3 sequences, around 20% seen once. The chain joins TRBV29-1 to TRBJ2-1; D remains unclear. This clonotype was obtained from a male patient under 18 who had a stem cell transplant for acute lymphoblastic leukemia, so the T cells may come from the graft donor. The sequences come from PBMCs, mostly from graft donor cells, collected 180 days after TCRalphabeta/CD19-depleted stem cell transplant. The CDR3 is CSVETQAEDEQFF. CDR3 sequence (DNA): TGCAGCGTTGAAACCCAGGCAGAAGATGAGCAGTTCTTC.